This record looks at one T cell receptor beta chain sequence and its context. Its antigen is unidentified. One end of the junction fails to match germline, which may point to a read error. From the germline J gene comes the end of the CDR3, since the read stops 3 residues before it. The same CDR3 also results from other DNA sequences found in this sample. The CDR3 is 13 amino acids. Germline values: CDR1 SQVTM, CDR2 ANQGSEA. The record originates from a study of T cells in women clearing cervical HPV infection. Study-level points and caveats: Associations may precede or follow infection; HPV-specific or memory T cells were not isolated. T-cell numbers per sample were unknown and may explain richness differences.

Genomic DNA, averaging around 1,200 ng per sample, yielded TCR beta CDR3 via immunoSEQ. Repertoires were generated with immunoSEQ multiplex PCR, while TCRdb's copy carries only in-frame clones and drops some. The sample's table shows more than 40,000 clones. The chain is built from TRBV29-1 and TRBJ1-2; the D is unclear. This clonotype was obtained from a woman aged 18 to 75 with a cervical HPV16 infection that either progressed to CIN3+ or cleared (not recorded which). Sequenced: blood buffy coat. CDR3 DNA (partial): TGCAGTGTTGGAGTAGGGCAGCTTTATGGC. Protein product: CSVGVGQLYG. The CDR3 reads in full as CSVGVGQLYGYTF.